These 27 T cell receptor beta chains originate from one sample sequenced in a study of T-cell reconstitution after alpha-beta-depleted transplantation in children (dated by TCRdb to the mid-2010s). The label giving this sample's treatment or condition can be read as: allogeneic hematopoietic cell transplantation with graft depleted of TCRalphabeta T cells and CD19 B cells. The library was built by means of PCR. The sequencer listed for this sample is Illumina HiSeq 2500. TCR library preparation used molecular barcoding, with unique molecular identifiers applied to normalize quantification of the TCRbeta repertoire. TCRdb reanalyzed the raw reads on its own, using fastp at Q25 for trimming and MiXCR for clone calling, and kept in-frame beta chains. Each record represents a unique CDR3 protein, reported with the most common genes and DNA among its rows. A total of about 900,000 distinct CDR3 sequences appear in this sample, about 29% of them only once. The leading ten clones occupy roughly 27% of the sample.

The sequenced sample was PBMCs, mostly from graft donor cells, obtained 360 days after TCRalphabeta/CD19-depleted stem cell transplant. These receptors were taken from a boy less than two years old who had a stem cell transplant for SCID, so the T cells may come from the graft donor.

The chain is built from TRBV20-1 and TRBJ2-1; D ambiguous. The CDR3 covers 14 residues. V was clipped by 0 bases and J by 4 bases, with 10 bases between them. CDR1 DFQATT and CDR2 SNEGSKA come from the germline V gene (reference sequence). The chain's CDR3 is CSARDWAGYNEQFF. CDR3 nucleotides: TGCAGTGCTAGAGATTGGGCTGGATACAATGAGCAGTTCTTC.

There are a few counts of this clonotype. The rearrangement uses TRBV4-1 and TRBJ2-2, with D possibly TRBD2 on 5 matching bases. CDR3 size: 12 residues. The germline CDR1 and CDR2 sequences are MGHRA and YSYEKL. Trimming took 4 bases from V and 7 from J, leaving 7 bases between them. CDR3 protein: CASSRSDGELFF. The CDR3 bases are TGCGCCAGCAGCCGTAGCGACGGGGAGCTGTTTTTT.

This clonotype was detected only a few times. The rearrangement uses TRBV6-1 and TRBJ1-3; D uncertain. Germline V gives CDR1 MNHNS, CDR2 SASEGT. V was trimmed by 5 bases and J by 2 bases, leaving 10 bases between them. This CDR3 comprises 14 residues. The CDR3 DNA follows: TGTGCCAGCAGTACGCGGACGGCTGGAAACACCATATATTTT. Translated: CASSTRTAGNTIYF.

The chain combines TRBV6-5 with TRBJ2-2, with unresolved D. CDR3 size: 14 residues. With 0 bases removed from V and 2 bases from J, the gap between germline ends came to 4 bases. Germline values: CDR1 MNHEY, CDR2 SVGAGI. The DNA for the CDR3 is TGTGCCAGCAGTTACTCGAGAAACACCGGGGAGCTGTTTTTT. This translates into CASSYSRNTGELFF.

The CDR3 DNA sequence: TGTGCCAGAGCCCCCCGCGGGGGGATCGGGGAGCTGTTTTTT. Amino acid sequence: CARAPRGGIGELFF. The chain has TRBV7-2 and TRBJ2-2; 8 bases are shared with TRBD2. Trimming cost V 9 bases and J 7 bases; bases outside gene matches: 10. This CDR3 has 14 residues. From germline, CDR1 is SGHTA and CDR2 FQGNSA.

The rearrangement joins TRBV10-2 to TRBJ1-1, with unresolved D. This CDR3 is built from 13 residues. V gave up 10 bases and J gave up 0 bases, with 12 bases separating them. The germline CDR1 and CDR2 sequences are WSHSY and SAAADI. The CDR3 bases are TGCGCCACTAAGGAGAGGATGAACACTGAAGCTTTCTTT. This sequence encodes CATKERMNTEAFF.

This rearrangement joins TRBV5-1 to TRBJ1-2; the match to TRBD1 covers 8 bases. Germline values: CDR1 SGHRS, CDR2 YFSETQ. The CDR3 is 17 residues long. The V gene end was trimmed by 4 bases and the J gene end by 3 bases; junction bases not matched to a gene: 14. The chain's CDR3 is CASSHARGDRNYYGYTF. The DNA for the CDR3 is TGCGCCAGCAGCCACGCTAGGGGGGACAGGAATTACTATGGCTACACCTTC. Filled out from reference TRBV5-1 and TRBJ1-2, the complete variable domain reads KAGVTQTPRYLIKTRGQQVTLSCSPISGHRSVSWYQQTPGQGLQFLFEYFSETQRNKGNFPGRFSGRQFSNSRSEMNVSTLELGDSALYLCASSHARGDRNYYGYTFGSGTRLTVV.

This chain links TRBV28 with TRBJ2-7; possibly TRBD1 for D (5 bases). This CDR3 spans 12 amino acids. The germline V gene encodes CDR1 MDHEN and CDR2 SYDVKM. V was cut by 4 bases and J by 5 bases, with 9 bases left in between. CDR3 coding DNA: TGTGCCAGCAGTTCGGCAGGGCACGAGCAGTACTTC. Protein sequence: CASSSAGHEQYF.

This clonotype was counted a few times. The CDR3 reads CASSEGGEGDTEAFF. CDR3 sequence (DNA): TGCGCCAGCAGTGAAGGCGGGGAGGGGGACACTGAAGCTTTCTTT. J is TRBJ1-1 and V is TRBV10-1; tentatively, D is TRBD1 (6 bases). V was trimmed by 3 bases and J by 3 bases, leaving 14 bases between them. There are 15 residues in the CDR3. Germline assignment: CDR1 WNHNN and CDR2 SYGVQD (reference sequence).

This sequence joins TRBV27 and TRBJ1-2; no clear D gene. Trimming cost V 5 bases and J 4 bases, with 8 bases left between them. Germline loops: CDR1 MNHEY, CDR2 SMNVEV (reference sequence). The CDR3 runs 12 residues. The DNA of the CDR3 is TGTGCCAGCAGTGCCGGGAGCTATGGCTACACCTTC. Amino acids: CASSAGSYGYTF.

The V and J genes are TRBV28 and TRBJ1-2; D is undetermined. V lost 6 bases and J 4 bases, leaving 18 bases between the germline ends. The germline V gene has CDR1 MDHEN and CDR2 SYDVKM. The CDR3 consists of 15 residues. CDR3 region: CASRATRSPGYGYTF. Here the CDR3 DNA reads TGTGCCAGCAGGGCCACTCGAAGCCCTGGCTATGGCTACACCTTC.

The chain has TRBV12-3 or TRBV12-4 and TRBJ2-2; D may be TRBD2 (5 bases). Trimming stripped 3 bases from V and 0 bases from J, with 8 bases between. The CDR3 spans 15 residues. This CDR3 reads CASSFEGANTGELFF. The DNA of the CDR3 is TGTGCCAGCAGTTTCGAGGGTGCGAACACCGGGGAGCTGTTTTTT.

The chain employs TRBV5-1 and TRBJ2-7; TRBD1 or TRBD2 may be the D gene (5 bases each). CDR1 SGHRS and CDR2 YFSETQ come from the germline V gene. Trimming stripped 4 bases from V and 3 bases from J, with 17 bases between. This CDR3 region has 15 residues. The CDR3 reads CASSPLPGPNYEQYF. The CDR3 nucleotides are TGCGCCAGCAGCCCCCTTCCGGGGCCCAACTACGAGCAGTACTTC.

Only a few counts were recorded for this clonotype. V gene TRBV4-1 combines with J gene TRBJ2-2, with unresolved D. The CDR3 has 15 amino acids. Germline V gene data show CDR1 as MGHRA and CDR2 as YSYEKL. Between the trimmed V and J ends, which lost 5 bases and 3 bases, there was a span of 13 bases. CDR3 sequence reads: CASSTRGLYTGELFF. In DNA form, the CDR3 reads TGCGCCAGCAGCACACGCGGCCTGTACACCGGGGAGCTGTTTTTT.

The chain uses TRBV5-1 and TRBJ2-1, with TRBD1 matching over 7 bases. Unmatched junction bases numbered 15, after V lost 4 bases and J lost 11 bases. In germline, CDR1 is SGHRS, CDR2 YFSETQ. The CDR3 spans 15 residues. The CDR3 nucleotides are TGCGCCAGCAGCCCTCCGGGACAGCGAATTTCTCAGCAGTTCTTC. This gives the protein CASSPPGQRISQQFF.

CDR3 coding DNA: TGTGCCAGCAGCCCTAGGGCCTATGGCTACACCTTC. It encodes CASSPRAYGYTF. The rearrangement links TRBV28 to TRBJ1-2; no firm D call. Looked up from germline, CDR1 is MDHEN and CDR2 is SYDVKM. The CDR3 loop spans 12 amino acids. V was clipped by 6 bases and J by 4 bases, with 9 bases between them.

The genes are TRBV9 and TRBJ2-5; 11 bases line up with TRBD2. Germline assignment: CDR1 SGDLS and CDR2 YYNGEE. CDR3 length equals 16 residues. The trim removed 0 bases at V and 2 bases at J, leaving 3 bases unmatched. CDR3 bases: TGTGCCAGCAGCGTAGGCCTAGCGGGGGGTCAAGAGACCCAGTACTTC. As protein: CASSVGLAGGQETQYF. Supplemented by reference TRBV9 and TRBJ2-5, the full variable domain reads DSGVTQTPKHLITATGQRVTLRCSPRSGDLSVYWYQQSLDQGLQFLIQYYNGEERAKGNILERFSAQQFPDLHSELNLSSLELGDSALYFCASSVGLAGGQETQYFGPGTRLLVL.

This clonotype has only a few counts. This chain connects TRBV3-1 to TRBJ1-1, with 8 nucleotides matching TRBD1. This CDR3 is 13 amino acids long. Looked up from germline, CDR1 is LGHDT and CDR2 is YNNKEL (reference sequence). V shed 9 bases and J 5 bases; nucleotides not matched to a gene: 8. The CDR3 region is CASIGQGGTEAFF. The CDR3 coding sequence is TGTGCCAGTATCGGACAGGGAGGGACTGAAGCTTTCTTT.

V is TRBV7-2 and J is TRBJ2-7; TRBD2 agrees at 7 bases. CDR1 is SGHTA and CDR2 is FQGNSA in the germline V gene. The CDR3 has 16 residues. The J segment lost 6 bases and the V segment lost 3 bases, leaving 14 bases of the junction unmatched. CDR3 sequence (DNA): TGTGCCAGCAGCTTCCGTAACCCTAGCGGCCGGGGCGAGCAGTACTTC. Residues: CASSFRNPSGRGEQYF.

V gene TRBV12-3 or TRBV12-4 combines with J gene TRBJ2-1; tentatively, D is TRBD1 (6 bases). The ends were cut back, 5 bases at V and 0 bases at J, with 11 bases in the middle. The length of the CDR3 is 15 residues. In DNA, the CDR3 is TGTGCCAGCAGTCCTTGGACAGTCTCCTACAATGAGCAGTTCTTC. This encodes CASSPWTVSYNEQFF.

This clonotype showed up just a few times. The chain links TRBV2 to TRBJ2-1, with D unclear. Per the germline V gene, CDR1 is SNHLY and CDR2 is FYNNEI. Between the trimmed V and J ends, which lost 9 bases and 3 bases, there was a span of 15 bases. The CDR3 runs 14 residues. Here the CDR3 DNA reads TGTGCCAGAGCAGGCCCCAATCTCTACAATGAGCAGTTCTTC. It codes for CARAGPNLYNEQFF. The variable domain in full, completed from reference TRBV2 and TRBJ2-1, reads EPEVTQTPSHQVTQMGQEVILRCVPISNHLYFYWYRQILGQKVEFLVSFYNNEISEKSEIFDDQFSVERPDGSNFTLKIRSTKLEDSAMYFCARAGPNLYNEQFFGPGTRLTVL.

This clonotype was counted at least ten times. This chain links TRBV12-3 or TRBV12-4 with TRBJ2-1; D uncertain. The CDR3 is made up of 14 amino acids. The V gene lost 1 base and the J gene lost 4 bases, with 8 bases spanning the gap. DNA of the CDR3: TGTGCCAGCAGTTTAGGCGTACCTTACAATGAGCAGTTCTTC. It specifies CASSLGVPYNEQFF.

The genes are TRBV20-1 and TRBJ2-3; 9 bases line up with TRBD2. The CDR3 spans 13 residues. V shed 8 bases and J 7 bases; nucleotides not matched to a gene: 10. Germline V gene sequence: CDR1 DFQATT, CDR2 SNEGSKA (reference sequence). The CDR3 nucleotides are TGCAGTCCCCGGCGCGGGGGGGCGAATACGCAGTATTTT. Amino acid sequence: CSPRRGGANTQYF.

This clonotype turned up a few times. The chain recombines TRBV15 with TRBJ2-7; 10 nucleotides agree with TRBD1. In germline, CDR1 is LNHNV, CDR2 YYDKDF (reference sequence). V dropped 1 base and J dropped 7; count of bases not matched to a gene: 4. This CDR3 region has 14 residues. This chain's CDR3 is CATSRGDRGYEQYF. CDR3 in DNA: TGTGCCACCAGCAGAGGGGACAGGGGATATGAGCAGTACTTC.

The V and J genes are TRBV20-1 and TRBJ2-3; D might be TRBD1 (6 bases). Germline CDR1 is DFQATT and CDR2 is SNEGSKA (reference sequence). There are 16 residues in the CDR3. V was cut by 3 bases and J by 4 bases, with 20 bases left in between. CDR3 region: CSASFAQGLFSDTQYF. CDR3 bases: TGCAGTGCTAGCTTTGCGCAGGGGTTATTTTCAGATACGCAGTATTTT.

This clonotype was counted only a few times. V gene TRBV6-5 combines with J gene TRBJ2-1, with 7 bases that match TRBD1. J lost 7 bases, V lost 2 bases, and 8 bases had no gene match. The CDR3 length is 15 residues. In germline, CDR1 is MNHEY, CDR2 SVGAGI. The CDR3 spells CASSYPGTVKNEQFF. DNA of the CDR3: TGTGCCAGCAGTTACCCCGGGACAGTCAAGAATGAGCAGTTCTTC.

This clonotype was picked up a small number of times. The gene calls are TRBV5-6 and TRBJ2-7; D is undetermined. The CDR3 totals 15 residues. CDR1 and CDR2 from the germline V gene are SGHDT and YYEEEE. Between the trimmed V and J ends, which lost 4 bases and 6 bases, there was a span of 20 bases. In DNA form, the CDR3 reads TGTGCCAGCAGCACCCGCAGACGGCTGGGAATCGAGCAGTACTTC. Amino acid sequence: CASSTRRRLGIEQYF.